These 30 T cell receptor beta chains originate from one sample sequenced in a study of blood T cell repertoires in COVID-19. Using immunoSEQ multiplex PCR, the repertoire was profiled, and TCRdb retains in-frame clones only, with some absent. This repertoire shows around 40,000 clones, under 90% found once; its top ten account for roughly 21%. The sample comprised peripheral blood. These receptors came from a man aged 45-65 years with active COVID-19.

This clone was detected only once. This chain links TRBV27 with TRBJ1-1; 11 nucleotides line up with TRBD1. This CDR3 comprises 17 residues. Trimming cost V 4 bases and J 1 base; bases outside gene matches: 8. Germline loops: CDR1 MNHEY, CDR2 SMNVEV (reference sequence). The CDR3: CASSSGTGGPANTEAFF. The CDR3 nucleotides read TGTGCCAGCAGTTCAGGGACAGGGGGTCCGGCGAACACTGAAGCTTTCTTT.

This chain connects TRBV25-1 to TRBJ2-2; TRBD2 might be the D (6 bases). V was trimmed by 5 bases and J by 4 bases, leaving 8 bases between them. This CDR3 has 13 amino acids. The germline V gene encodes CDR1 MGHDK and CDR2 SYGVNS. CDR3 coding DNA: TGTGCCAGCAGTCGGGACTCCACCGGGGAGCTGTTTTTT. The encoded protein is CASSRDSTGELFF.

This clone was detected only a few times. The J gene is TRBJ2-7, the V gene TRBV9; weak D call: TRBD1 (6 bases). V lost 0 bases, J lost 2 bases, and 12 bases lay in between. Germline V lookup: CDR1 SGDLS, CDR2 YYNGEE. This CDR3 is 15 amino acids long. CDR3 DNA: TGTGCCAGCAGCGTAGAACCAGGGGTTACCTACGAGCAGTACTTC. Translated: CASSVEPGVTYEQYF.

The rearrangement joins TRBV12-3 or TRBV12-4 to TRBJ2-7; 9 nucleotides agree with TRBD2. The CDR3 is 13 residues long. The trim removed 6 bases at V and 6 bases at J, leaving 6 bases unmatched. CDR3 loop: CASSLAGLGEQYF. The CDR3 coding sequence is TGTGCCAGCAGCCTAGCGGGACTCGGCGAGCAGTACTTC.

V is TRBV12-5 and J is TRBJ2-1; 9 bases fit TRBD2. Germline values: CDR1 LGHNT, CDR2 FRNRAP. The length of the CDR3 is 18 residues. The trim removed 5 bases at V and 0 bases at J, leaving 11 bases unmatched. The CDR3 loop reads CASGPPGSGSLSYNEQFF. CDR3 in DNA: TGTGCTAGTGGTCCCCCGGGTAGCGGGAGCCTCTCCTACAATGAGCAGTTCTTC. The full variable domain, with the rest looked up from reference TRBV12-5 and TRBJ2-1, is DARVTQTPRHKVTEMGQEVTMRCQPILGHNTVFWYRQTMMQGLELLAYFRNRAPLDDSGMPKDRFSAEMPDATLATLKIQPSEPRDSAVYFCASGPPGSGSLSYNEQFFGPGTRLTVL.

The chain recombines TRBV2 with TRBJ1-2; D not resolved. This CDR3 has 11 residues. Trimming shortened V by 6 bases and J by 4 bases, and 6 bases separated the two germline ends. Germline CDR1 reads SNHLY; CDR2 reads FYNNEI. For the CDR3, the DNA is TGTGCCAGCAGCTACAGCTATGGCTACACCTTC. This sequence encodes CASSYSYGYTF.

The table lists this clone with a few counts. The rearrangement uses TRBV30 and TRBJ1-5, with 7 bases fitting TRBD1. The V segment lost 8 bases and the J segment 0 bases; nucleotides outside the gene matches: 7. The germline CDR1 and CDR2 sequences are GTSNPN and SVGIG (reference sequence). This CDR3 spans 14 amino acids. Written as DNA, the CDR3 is TGTGCCCACTCGGGACAGCATAGCAATCAGCCCCAGCATTTT. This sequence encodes CAHSGQHSNQPQHF.

DNA for the CDR3: TGCAGTGCTAGGTCACAAAAGGGCTACACCTTC. Translating gives CSARSQKGYTF. The chain carries TRBV20-1 and TRBJ1-2; D not resolved. Germline V gene lookup returns CDR1 DFQATT and CDR2 SNEGSKA (reference sequence). With 3 bases removed from V and 8 bases from J, the gap between germline ends came to 10 bases. The CDR3 is 11 amino acids.

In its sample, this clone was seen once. CDR3 bases: TGTGCCAGCAGCGTTTCCACAGATACGCAGTATTTT. Protein sequence: CASSVSTDTQYF. This rearrangement joins TRBV28 to TRBJ2-3; no firm D call. Trimming shortened V by 6 bases and J by 2 bases, and 6 bases separated the two germline ends. CDR3 size: 12 residues. Germline values: CDR1 MDHEN, CDR2 SYDVKM.

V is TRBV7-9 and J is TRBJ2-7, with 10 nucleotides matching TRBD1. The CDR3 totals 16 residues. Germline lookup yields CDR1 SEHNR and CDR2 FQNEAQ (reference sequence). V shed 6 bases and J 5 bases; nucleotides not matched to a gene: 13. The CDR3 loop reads CASSFLAGQGPHEQYF. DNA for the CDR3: TGTGCCAGCAGTTTCCTGGCGGGACAGGGGCCCCACGAGCAGTACTTC.

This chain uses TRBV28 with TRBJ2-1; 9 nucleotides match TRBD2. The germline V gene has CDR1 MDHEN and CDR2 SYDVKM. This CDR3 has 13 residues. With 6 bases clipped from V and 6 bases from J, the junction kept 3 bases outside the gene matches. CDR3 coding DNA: TGTGCCAGCAGGGGGACTAGCCTCAATGAGCAGTTCTTC. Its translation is CASRGTSLNEQFF.

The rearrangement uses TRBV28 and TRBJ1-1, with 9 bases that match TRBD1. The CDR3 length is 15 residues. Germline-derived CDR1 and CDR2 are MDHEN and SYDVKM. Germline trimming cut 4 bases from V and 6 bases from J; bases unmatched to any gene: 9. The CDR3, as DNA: TGTGCCAGCAGTTCTCCCACCACAGGGGGCTCTGAAGCTTTCTTT. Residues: CASSSPTTGGSEAFF.

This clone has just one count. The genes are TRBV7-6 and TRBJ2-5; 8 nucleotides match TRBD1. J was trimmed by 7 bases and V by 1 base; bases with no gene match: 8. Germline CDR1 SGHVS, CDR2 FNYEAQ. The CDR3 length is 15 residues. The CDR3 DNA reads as TGTGCCAGCAGCTTAGTTCCCAGGGGGCAGGGGACCCAGTACTTC. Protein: CASSLVPRGQGTQYF.

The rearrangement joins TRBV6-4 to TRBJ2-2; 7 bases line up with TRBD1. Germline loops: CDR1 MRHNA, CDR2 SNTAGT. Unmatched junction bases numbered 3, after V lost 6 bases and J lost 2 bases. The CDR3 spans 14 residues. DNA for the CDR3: TGTGCCAGCAGGGGACAGATAAACACCGGGGAGCTGTTTTTT. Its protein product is CASRGQINTGELFF.

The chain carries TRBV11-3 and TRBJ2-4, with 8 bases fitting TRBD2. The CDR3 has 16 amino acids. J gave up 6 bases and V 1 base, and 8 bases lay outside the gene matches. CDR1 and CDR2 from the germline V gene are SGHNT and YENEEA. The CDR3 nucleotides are TGTGCCAGCAGCTTAGTTACTAGCGGAGGGCGAAACATTCAGTACTTC. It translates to CASSLVTSGGRNIQYF.

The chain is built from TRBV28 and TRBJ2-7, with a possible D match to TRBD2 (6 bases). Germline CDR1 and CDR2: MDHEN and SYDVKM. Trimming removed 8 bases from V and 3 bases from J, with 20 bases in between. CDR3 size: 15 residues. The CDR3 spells CASSGYGGAFYEQYF. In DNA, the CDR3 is TGTGCCAGCTCCGGGTACGGGGGAGCTTTCTACGAGCAGTACTTC.

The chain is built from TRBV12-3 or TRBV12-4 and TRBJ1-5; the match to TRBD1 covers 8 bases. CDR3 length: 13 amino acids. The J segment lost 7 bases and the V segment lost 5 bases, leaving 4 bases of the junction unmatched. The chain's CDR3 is CASSPTGDQPQHF. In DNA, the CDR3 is TGTGCCAGCAGTCCGACAGGGGACCAGCCCCAGCATTTT.

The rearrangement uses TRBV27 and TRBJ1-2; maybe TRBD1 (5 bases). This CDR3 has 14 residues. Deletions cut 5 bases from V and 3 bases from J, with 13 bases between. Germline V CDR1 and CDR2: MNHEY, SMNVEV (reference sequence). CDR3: CASSRQLRDYGYTF. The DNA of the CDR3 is TGTGCCAGCAGTCGACAGCTCCGGGACTATGGCTACACCTTC.

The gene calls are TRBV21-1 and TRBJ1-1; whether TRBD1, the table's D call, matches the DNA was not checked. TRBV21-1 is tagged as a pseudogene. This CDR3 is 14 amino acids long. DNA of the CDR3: TGTGCCAGCAGCAAGAGGGGGCAGGGTATGGAAGCTTTCTTT. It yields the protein CASSKRGQGMEAFF.

CDR3 region: CASPKGGLAGFYNEQFF. The CDR3 nucleotides read TGTGCCAGCCCCAAAGGGGGGCTAGCGGGGTTCTACAATGAGCAGTTCTTC. The chain couples TRBV3-1 (or the pseudogene TRBV3-2) to TRBJ2-1; TRBD2 agrees at 9 bases. The germline CDR1 and CDR2 sequences are LGHDT and YNNKEL (reference sequence). J gave up 3 bases and V 8 bases, and 14 bases lay outside the gene matches. The CDR3 loop spans 17 amino acids.

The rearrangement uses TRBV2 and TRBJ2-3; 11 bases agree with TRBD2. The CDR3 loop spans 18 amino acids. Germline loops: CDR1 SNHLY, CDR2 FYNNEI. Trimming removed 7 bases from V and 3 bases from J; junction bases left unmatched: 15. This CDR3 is CASTGGTSGPGVTDTQYF. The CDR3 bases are TGTGCCAGCACAGGGGGGACTAGCGGCCCCGGCGTGACAGATACGCAGTATTTT.

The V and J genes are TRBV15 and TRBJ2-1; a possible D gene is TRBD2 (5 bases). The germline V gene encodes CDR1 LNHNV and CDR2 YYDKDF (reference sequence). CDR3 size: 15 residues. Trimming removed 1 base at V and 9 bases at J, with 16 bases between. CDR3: CATSRAVDSGSEQFF. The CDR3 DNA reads TGTGCCACCAGCAGAGCCGTTGACTCTGGGAGTGAGCAGTTCTTC.

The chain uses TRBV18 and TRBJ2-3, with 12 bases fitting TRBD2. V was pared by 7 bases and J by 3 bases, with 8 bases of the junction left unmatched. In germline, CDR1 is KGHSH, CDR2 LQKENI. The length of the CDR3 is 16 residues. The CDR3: CASLRTSGVPTDTQYF. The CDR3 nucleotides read TGTGCCAGCTTACGGACTAGCGGGGTACCGACAGATACGCAGTATTTT. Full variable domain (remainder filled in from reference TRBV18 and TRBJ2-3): NAGVMQNPRHLVRRRGQEARLRCSPMKGHSHVYWYRQLPEEGLKFMVYLQKENIIDESGMPKERFSAEFPKEGPSILRIQQVVRGDSAAYFCASLRTSGVPTDTQYFGPGTRLTVL.

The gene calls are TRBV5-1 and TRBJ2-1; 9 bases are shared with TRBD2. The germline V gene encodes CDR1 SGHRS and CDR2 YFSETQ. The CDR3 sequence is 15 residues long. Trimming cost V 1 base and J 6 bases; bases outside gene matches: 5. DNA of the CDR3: TGCGCCAGCAGCTTGAAACTAGCGGGCCTCAATGAGCAGTTCTTC. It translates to CASSLKLAGLNEQFF.

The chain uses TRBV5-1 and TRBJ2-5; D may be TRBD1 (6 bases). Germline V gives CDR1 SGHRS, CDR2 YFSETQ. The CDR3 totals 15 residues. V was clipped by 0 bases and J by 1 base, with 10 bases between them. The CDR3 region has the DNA TGCGCCAGCAGCTTGGTGGGGGCGCTCCAAGAGACCCAGTACTTC. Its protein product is CASSLVGALQETQYF. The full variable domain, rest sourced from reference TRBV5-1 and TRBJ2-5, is KAGVTQTPRYLIKTRGQQVTLSCSPISGHRSVSWYQQTPGQGLQFLFEYFSETQRNKGNFPGRFSGRQFSNSRSEMNVSTLELGDSALYLCASSLVGALQETQYFGPGTRLLVL.

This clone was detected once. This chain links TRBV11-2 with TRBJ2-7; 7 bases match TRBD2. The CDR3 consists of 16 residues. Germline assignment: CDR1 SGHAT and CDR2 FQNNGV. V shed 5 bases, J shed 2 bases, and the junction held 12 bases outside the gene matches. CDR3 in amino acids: CASSRSTPGLAYEQYF. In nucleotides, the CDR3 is TGTGCCAGCAGCCGAAGCACCCCCGGACTAGCCTACGAGCAGTACTTC.

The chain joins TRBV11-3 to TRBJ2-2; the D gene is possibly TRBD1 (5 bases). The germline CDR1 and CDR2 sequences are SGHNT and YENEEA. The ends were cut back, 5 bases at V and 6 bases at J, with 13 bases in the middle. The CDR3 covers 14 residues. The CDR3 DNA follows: TGTGCCAGCAGCCCCCACAGGTTGGCCGGGGAGCTGTTTTTT. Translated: CASSPHRLAGELFF.

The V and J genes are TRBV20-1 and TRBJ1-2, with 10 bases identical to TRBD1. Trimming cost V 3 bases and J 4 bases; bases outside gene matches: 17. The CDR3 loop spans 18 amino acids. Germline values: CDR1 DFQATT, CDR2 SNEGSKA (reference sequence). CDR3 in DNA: TGCAGTGCTAGTCCTGACGGGACAGGGGAATTCGCGATCTATGGCTACACCTTC. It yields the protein CSASPDGTGEFAIYGYTF.

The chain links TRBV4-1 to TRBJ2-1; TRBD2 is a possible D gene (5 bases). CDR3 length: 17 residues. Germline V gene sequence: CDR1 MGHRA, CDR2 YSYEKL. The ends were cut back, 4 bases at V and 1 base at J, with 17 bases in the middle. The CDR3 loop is CASSRNPREISYNEQFF. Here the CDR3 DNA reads TGCGCCAGCAGCCGAAACCCTAGGGAGATTTCCTACAATGAGCAGTTCTTC.

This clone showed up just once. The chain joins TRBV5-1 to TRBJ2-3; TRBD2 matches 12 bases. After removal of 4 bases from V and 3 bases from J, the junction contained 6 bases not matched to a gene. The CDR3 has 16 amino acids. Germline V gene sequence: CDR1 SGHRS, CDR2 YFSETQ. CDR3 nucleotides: TGCGCCAGCAGCGGCCGACTAGCGGGAGTTACAGATACGCAGTATTTT. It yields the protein CASSGRLAGVTDTQYF.